This T cell receptor (beta chain) was found in a study of OX40 agonist ivuxolimab in advanced cancers. The data were produced by immunoSEQ multiplex PCR, yet TCRdb's version contains in-frame clones alone and is incomplete. The table has approximately 45,000 clones, 88% seen once. Trimming left V 2 bases short and J 6 bases short, with 14 bases between. Germline assignment: CDR1 SGHTA and CDR2 FQGNSA. The length of the CDR3 is 14 residues. This clonotype originated in an adult with an advanced solid tumor such as melanoma, head and neck, liver or kidney cancer. The sequencing used CD4+ or CD8+ T cells sorted from blood, collected in a trial of the OX40 agonist ivuxolimab. This chain uses TRBV7-2 with TRBJ2-7; a possible D gene is TRBD1 (6 bases). CDR3 residues: CASSLRRTASEQYF. The CDR3, as DNA: TGTGCCAGCAGCTTACGTCGGACAGCCTCCGAGCAGTACTTC.